A selection of T cell receptor beta chains follows, all from one sample in a study of blood T cell repertoires in COVID-19. Data came from immunoSEQ multiplex PCR; TCRdb stores just in-frame clones and leaves some out. The sample lists 140,000 or so clones, roughly three quarters occurring once. What was sequenced was peripheral blood. These receptors originate from a woman aged 60 to 75 with acute or convalescent COVID-19. Both conserved end residues are part of each CDR3. D genes are given only for firm matches. Clone size is given for some rows only: seen once, a few or many times, or a class if the clone is expanded.

TRBJ1-2	TRBV5-1	15	.	.	TGCGCCAGCAGCTTTAGCGGGGGGCTATCGAGGGGCTACACCTTC	CASSFSGGLSRGYTF
TRBJ1-1	TRBV27	14	.	TRBD1	TGTGCCAGCAGCCTATCGGACAGGGCCACTGAAGCTTTCTTT	CASSLSDRATEAFF
TRBJ1-4	TRBV28	15	few	.	TGTGCCAGCACTAATTTACAGGGAATATACGAAAAACTGTTTTTT	CASTNLQGIYEKLFF
TRBJ2-2	TRBV10-1	15	.	TRBD2	TGCGCCAGCAGTCGGACTAGCGGGAACACCGGGGAGCTGTTTTTT	CASSRTSGNTGELFF
TRBJ2-7	TRBV5-5	13	.	.	TGTGCCAGCAGACAAGGGGGCGCGGGGGAGCAGTACTTC	CASRQGGAGEQYF
TRBJ1-1	TRBV9	15	.	.	TGTGCCAGCAGCGCGTACAGGGCACCCAACACTGAAGCTTTCTTT	CASSAYRAPNTEAFF
TRBJ1-5	TRBV3-1/TRBV3-2	17	.	TRBD1	TGTGCCAGCAGCCATTCCCCCACGACAGGGAGCAATCAGCCCCAGCATTTT	CASSHSPTTGSNQPQHF
TRBJ2-3	TRBV5-1	15	.	.	TGCGCCAGCAGCTTGGGGACTGGGCGCACAGATACGCAGTATTTT	CASSLGTGRTDTQYF
TRBJ2-5	TRBV15	17	.	TRBD2	TGTGCCACCAGCAGAGAAGCGGGAGCGTGGGTTGGGGAGACCCAGTACTTC	CATSREAGAWVGETQYF
TRBJ1-3	TRBV5-1	17	.	.	TGCGCCAGCAGCTTGGAACCTACAGGGTCCACTGGAAACACCATATATTTT	CASSLEPTGSTGNTIYF
TRBJ2-7	TRBV28	14	.	TRBD1	TGTGCCACCCGGGCAGGGGGCACCCCCTACGAGCAGTACTTC	CATRAGGTPYEQYF
TRBJ2-3	TRBV15	16	.	TRBD2	TGTGCCACCAGCAGAGAGGTGGGACTACACACAGATACGCAGTATTTT	CATSREVGLHTDTQYF
TRBJ1-2	TRBV3-1/TRBV3-2	15	once	TRBD1	TGTGCCAGCAGCCGGGGACAGGCATATAACTATGGCTACACCTTC	CASSRGQAYNYGYTF
TRBJ2-7	TRBV4-1	14	.	TRBD2	TGCGCCAGCAGCCAAGACCCGACTAGCTCCGAGCAGTACTTC	CASSQDPTSSEQYF
TRBJ2-7	TRBV30	12	.	.	TGTGCCTGGAGTGTACGAGGGGGAGAGGAGTACTTC	CAWSVRGGEEYF
TRBJ2-7	TRBV12-3/TRBV12-4	12	.	.	TGTGCCAGCACTAGGGGCGGATACGAGCAGTACTTC	CASTRGGYEQYF
TRBJ1-1	TRBV19	13	.	.	TGTGCCAGTAGTATAGGGTGGGCGACTGAAGCTTTCTTT	CASSIGWATEAFF
TRBJ1-5	TRBV5-4	14	.	.	TGTGCCAGGACGGATCGCGGAAGCAATCAGCCCCAGCATTTT	CARTDRGSNQPQHF
TRBJ2-3	TRBV24-1	14	.	.	TGTGCCACCAGTGGAGTTCCCTTCACAGATACGCAGTATTTT	CATSGVPFTDTQYF
TRBJ1-3	TRBV6-5	15	.	.	TGTGCCAGCACTTATACTGTCCCGGTTGGAAACACCATATATTTT	CASTYTVPVGNTIYF
TRBJ1-5	TRBV7-9	14	.	.	TGTGCCAGCAGCCGGTCCACAGGAAATCAGCCCCAGCATTTT	CASSRSTGNQPQHF
TRBJ2-2	TRBV5-1	18	.	.	TGCGCCAGCAGCTTGGAAGGATCAGGTAAAGCGAACACCGGGGAGCTGTTTTTT	CASSLEGSGKANTGELFF
TRBJ1-1	TRBV2	13	.	.	TGTGCCAGCAGTGAGGGGACTGTCACTGAAGCTTTCTTT	CASSEGTVTEAFF
TRBJ2-1	TRBV29-1	14	.	.	TGCAGCGTTGAATACTACGGGGCCTACAATGAGCAGTTCTTC	CSVEYYGAYNEQFF
TRBJ1-1	TRBV9	16	.	TRBD1	TGTGCCAGCAGCGCGCGGGACAGTAACACCGGGGCTGAAGCTTTCTTT	CASSARDSNTGAEAFF
TRBJ1-2	TRBV27	17	once	TRBD1	TGTGCCAGCAGTTCCCGGGACAGGGGGCATTCAACCTATGGCTACACCTTC	CASSSRDRGHSTYGYTF
TRBJ2-1	TRBV7-9	15	few	TRBD2	TGTGCCAGCAGCTTAGTAGCGGGAGCCTACAATGAGCAGTTCTTC	CASSLVAGAYNEQFF
TRBJ2-5	TRBV4-2	15	.	.	TGTGCCAGCAGAGGACAGCTCCGGGAACGGGAGACCCAGTACTTC	CASRGQLRERETQYF
TRBJ2-7	TRBV29-1	14	.	TRBD1	TGCAGCGGGACAGGACAGGGCCCCTCCTACGAGCAGTACTTC	CSGTGQGPSYEQYF
TRBJ2-7	TRBV27	17	.	TRBD2	TGTGCCAGCAGTCCCCGAACCCGTAGCGGGAGGGCCTACGAGCAGTACTTC	CASSPRTRSGRAYEQYF
TRBJ2-3	TRBV6-1	16	.	TRBD1	TGTGCCAGCAGGGAAAGGACAGGCGGCAGCACAGATACGCAGTATTTT	CASRERTGGSTDTQYF
TRBJ2-7	TRBV7-2	14	.	.	TGTGCCAGCAGCCCCCTGGGGGGATGGAGCGAGCAGTACTTC	CASSPLGGWSEQYF
TRBJ1-1	TRBV9	14	.	.	TGTGCCAGCAGCGTAGCCGACAGATACACTGAAGCTTTCTTT	CASSVADRYTEAFF
TRBJ2-3	TRBV2	13	.	.	TGTGCCAGCAGCGAAATAGCGGCAGATACGCAGTATTTT	CASSEIAADTQYF
TRBJ1-5	TRBV7-2	15	.	TRBD1	TGTGCCAGCAGCGAAATTTCGGGACAGAATCAGCCCCAGCATTTT	CASSEISGQNQPQHF
TRBJ2-1	TRBV10-2	16	.	TRBD2	TGCGCCAGCAGTGAGATCCTAGCGGGAGGGCCAAATGAGCAGTTCTTC	CASSEILAGGPNEQFF
TRBJ1-4	TRBV6-5	13	.	TRBD1	TGTGCCAGCAGTAGGGACAGGACCCAAAAACTGTTTTTT	CASSRDRTQKLFF
TRBJ2-7	TRBV5-1	15	few	TRBD1	TGCGCCAGCAGCTTGGCCGGGACAGGGGTCGACGAGCAGTACTTC	CASSLAGTGVDEQYF
TRBJ1-5	TRBV28	14	.	.	TGTGCCAGCAGTTTTGACGGTTCGGGACAGCCCCAGCATTTT	CASSFDGSGQPQHF
TRBJ2-7	TRBV6-6	14	.	TRBD1	TGTGCCAGCAGTTACGTCGGACAGGGTTACGAGCAGTACTTC	CASSYVGQGYEQYF
TRBJ1-2	TRBV28	14	.	TRBD1	TGTGCCAGCAGTTTTCGGTCTTTGGGACAGGGCTACACCTTC	CASSFRSLGQGYTF
TRBJ2-1	TRBV5-1	14	.	TRBD2	TGCGCCAGCAGCGCGGGTGGGACTATATATGAGCAGTTCTTC	CASSAGGTIYEQFF
TRBJ2-7	TRBV28	17	.	.	TGTGCCAGCAGTTTCCCACCACAGGGGTTGGGGGGATACGAGCAGTACTTC	CASSFPPQGLGGYEQYF
TRBJ1-6	TRBV28	13	once	.	TGTGCCGCTACAGGGAGTTTCAATTCACCCCTCCACTTT	CAATGSFNSPLHF
TRBJ2-1	TRBV3-1/TRBV3-2	16	once	.	TGTGCCAGCAGCCAAGCGGGGTCGGCGGTTGGAAATGAGCAGTTCTTC	CASSQAGSAVGNEQFF
TRBJ2-7	TRBV12-3/TRBV12-4	11	few	.	TGTGCCAGCAGTTCCCTCTACGAGCAGTACTTC	CASSSLYEQYF
TRBJ1-5	TRBV15	16	.	TRBD1	TGTGCCACCAGCGGATCCAGGACAGGGGGCTCCCAGCCCCAGCATTTT	CATSGSRTGGSQPQHF
TRBJ2-4	TRBV5-1	15	.	TRBD2	TGCGCCAGCAAGCCACTAGCGGTAGCCAAAAACATTCAGTACTTC	CASKPLAVAKNIQYF
TRBJ2-1	TRBV7-9	16	.	TRBD2	TGTGCCAGCAGCTTCAGTCTAGCGGGAGTAAGCAATGAGCAGTTCTTC	CASSFSLAGVSNEQFF
TRBJ2-3	TRBV5-8	17	.	TRBD2	TGTGCCAGCAGCGGTGGACTAGCGGGAGGGCCAACAGATACGCAGTATTTT	CASSGGLAGGPTDTQYF
TRBJ2-1	TRBV24-1	15	.	.	TGTGCCACCAGTGATCCTAGAGGCAGGGACAATGAGCAGTTCTTC	CATSDPRGRDNEQFF
TRBJ2-5	TRBV2	15	few	TRBD2	TGTGCCAGCAGTGGTTCGGGGGGGCTCCCGGGGACCCAGTACTTC	CASSGSGGLPGTQYF
TRBJ2-1	TRBV30	14	.	TRBD2	TGTGCCTGGAAATGGCTAGCGGTATACAATGAGCAGTTCTTC	CAWKWLAVYNEQFF
TRBJ2-1	TRBV28	12	.	.	TGTGCCAGCAGTTTATTCGGGGATGAGCAGTTCTTC	CASSLFGDEQFF
TRBJ1-1	TRBV6-5	14	.	TRBD1	TGTGCCAGCAGTATCCGGACAGGTTCCACTGAAGCTTTCTTT	CASSIRTGSTEAFF